This TCR beta chain was found in a study of brain T cells in children with intractable seizures. Sample time point: blood from clinic visit 5 months post-surgery; TSC patient then seizure free. Only cases whose brain tissue showed the highest T cell transcript signatures were sequenced. Before surgery, patients took at least one anti-epileptic drug. Germline V gene data show CDR1 as MNHEY and CDR2 as SMNVEV (reference sequence). CDR3 length: 14 amino acids. The V and J ends lost 5 bases and 6 bases respectively, with 11 bases between them. Repertoires were generated with immunoSEQ multiplex PCR, while TCRdb's copy carries only in-frame clones and drops some. The sample consists of about 320,000 clones, 93% of them appearing once.

The sequences come from peripheral blood, collected less than 6 months after surgery. The chain joins TRBV27 to TRBJ1-6, with D possibly being TRBD1 (6 bases). The origin of this receptor is a boy in the first two years of life with tuberous sclerosis and intractable seizures. The CDR3 DNA sequence: TGTGCCAGCAGTCCGGGACACTTTAATTCACCCCTCCACTTT. Translation gives CASSPGHFNSPLHF.